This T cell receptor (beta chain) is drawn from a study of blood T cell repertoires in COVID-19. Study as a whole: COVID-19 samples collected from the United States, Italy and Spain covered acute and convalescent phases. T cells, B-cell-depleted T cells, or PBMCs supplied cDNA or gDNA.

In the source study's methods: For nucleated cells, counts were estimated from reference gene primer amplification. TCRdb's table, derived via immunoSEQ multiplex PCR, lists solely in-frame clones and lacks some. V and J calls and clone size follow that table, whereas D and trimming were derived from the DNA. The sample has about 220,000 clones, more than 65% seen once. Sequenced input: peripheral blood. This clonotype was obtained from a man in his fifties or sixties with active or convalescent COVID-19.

The CDR3 bases are TGTGCCAGTAGTCAGGGAGGGATGAACACTGAAGCTTTCTTT. The encoded protein is CASSQGGMNTEAFF. This chain uses TRBV19 with TRBJ1-1; D possibly corresponds to TRBD1 (5 bases). The ends were cut back, 5 bases at V and 0 bases at J, with 10 bases in the middle. The CDR3 totals 14 residues. Germline-derived CDR1 and CDR2 are LNHDA and SQIVND (reference sequence).